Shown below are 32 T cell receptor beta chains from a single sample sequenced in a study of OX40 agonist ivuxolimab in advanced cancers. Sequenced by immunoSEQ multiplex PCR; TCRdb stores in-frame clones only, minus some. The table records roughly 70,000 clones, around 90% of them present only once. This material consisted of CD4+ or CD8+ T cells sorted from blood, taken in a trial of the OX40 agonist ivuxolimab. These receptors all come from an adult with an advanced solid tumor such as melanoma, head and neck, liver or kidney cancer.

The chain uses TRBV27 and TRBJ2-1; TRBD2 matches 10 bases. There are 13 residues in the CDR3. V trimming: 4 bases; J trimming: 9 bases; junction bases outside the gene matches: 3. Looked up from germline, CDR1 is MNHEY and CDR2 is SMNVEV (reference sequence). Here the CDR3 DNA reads TGTGCCAGCAGTTCCAGCGGGAGGGGTGAGCAGTTCTTC. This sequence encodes CASSSSGRGEQFF.

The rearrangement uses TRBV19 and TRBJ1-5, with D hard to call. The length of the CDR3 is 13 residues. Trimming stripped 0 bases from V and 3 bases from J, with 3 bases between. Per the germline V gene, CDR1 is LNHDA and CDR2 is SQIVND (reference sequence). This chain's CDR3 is CASSIDTNQPQHF. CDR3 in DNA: TGTGCCAGTAGTATAGACACCAATCAGCCCCAGCATTTT.

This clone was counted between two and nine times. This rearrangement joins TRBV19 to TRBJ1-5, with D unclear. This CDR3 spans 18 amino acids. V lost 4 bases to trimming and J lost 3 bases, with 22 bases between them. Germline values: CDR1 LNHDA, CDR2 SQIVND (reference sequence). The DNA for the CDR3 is TGTGCCAGTAGTACGCCCCCGAGGGAATTGGGCGCCAATCAGCCCCAGCATTTT. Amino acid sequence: CASSTPPRELGANQPQHF.

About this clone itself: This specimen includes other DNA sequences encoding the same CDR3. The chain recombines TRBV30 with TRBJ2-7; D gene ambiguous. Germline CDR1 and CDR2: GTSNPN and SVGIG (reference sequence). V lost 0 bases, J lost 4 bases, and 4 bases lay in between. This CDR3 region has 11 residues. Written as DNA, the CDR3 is TGTGCCTGGAGTGTTTCTTACGAGCAGTACTTC. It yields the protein CAWSVSYEQYF.

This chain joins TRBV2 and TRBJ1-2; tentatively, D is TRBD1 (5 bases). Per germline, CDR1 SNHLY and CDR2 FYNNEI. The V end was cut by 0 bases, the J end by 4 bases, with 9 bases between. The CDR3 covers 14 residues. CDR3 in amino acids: CASSEAQGSYGYTF. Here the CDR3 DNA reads TGTGCCAGCAGTGAAGCGCAGGGATCCTATGGCTACACCTTC.

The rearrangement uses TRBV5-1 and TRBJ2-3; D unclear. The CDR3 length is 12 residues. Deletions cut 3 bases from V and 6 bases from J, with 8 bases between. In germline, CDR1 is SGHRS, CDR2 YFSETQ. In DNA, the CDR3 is TGCGCCAGCAGCTCGACAATGGATACGCAGTATTTT. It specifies CASSSTMDTQYF.

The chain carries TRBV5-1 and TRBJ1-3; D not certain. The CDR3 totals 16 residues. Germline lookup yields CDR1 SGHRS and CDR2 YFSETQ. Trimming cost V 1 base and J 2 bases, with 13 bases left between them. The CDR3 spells CASSLSSTYAGNTIYF. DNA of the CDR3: TGCGCCAGCAGCTTGTCATCGACGTACGCTGGAAACACCATATATTTT.

The CDR3 bases are TGTGCCTGGAGTGTGGGGGACCCCCAGACCTACGAGCAGTACTTC. Protein sequence: CAWSVGDPQTYEQYF. The V call is TRBV30, the J call TRBJ2-7; D tentatively fits TRBD1 or TRBD2 (5 bases each). This CDR3 has 15 residues. Germline V gene data show CDR1 as GTSNPN and CDR2 as SVGIG (reference sequence). V shed 0 bases and J shed 2 bases, with 14 bases lying between them.

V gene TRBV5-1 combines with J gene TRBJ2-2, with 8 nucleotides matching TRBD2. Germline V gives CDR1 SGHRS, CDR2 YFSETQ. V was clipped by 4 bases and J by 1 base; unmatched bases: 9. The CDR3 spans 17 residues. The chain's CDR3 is CASSRGPTSVNTGELFF. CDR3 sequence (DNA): TGCGCCAGCAGCCGGGGGCCGACTAGCGTGAACACCGGGGAGCTGTTTTTT.

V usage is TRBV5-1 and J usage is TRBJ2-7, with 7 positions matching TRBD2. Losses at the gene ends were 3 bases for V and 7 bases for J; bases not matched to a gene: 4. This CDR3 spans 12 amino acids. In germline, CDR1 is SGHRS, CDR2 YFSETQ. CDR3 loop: CASSSGEGEQYF. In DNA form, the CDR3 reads TGCGCCAGCAGCTCGGGGGAGGGAGAGCAGTACTTC.

The CDR3 DNA follows: TGTGCCAGCAGCGTAGGAGGACTAAACAATGAGCAGTTCTTC. This translates into CASSVGGLNNEQFF. V is TRBV9 and J is TRBJ2-1; the D gene is possibly TRBD2 (6 bases). Germline CDR1 and CDR2: SGDLS and YYNGEE. V lost 0 bases and J lost 5, with 9 bases in between. CDR3 size: 14 residues.

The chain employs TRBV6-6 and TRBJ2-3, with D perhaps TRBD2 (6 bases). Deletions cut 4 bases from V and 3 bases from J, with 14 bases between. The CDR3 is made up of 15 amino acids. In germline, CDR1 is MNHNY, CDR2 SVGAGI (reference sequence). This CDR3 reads CASSSSVSSTDTQYF. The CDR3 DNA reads TGTGCCAGCAGTTCTAGCGTTAGTAGTACAGATACGCAGTATTTT.

The CDR3 sequence is CASSRTDYTGELFF. The CDR3 DNA follows: TGTGCCAGCAGTCGGACAGACTACACCGGGGAGCTGTTTTTT. The chain carries TRBV21-1 and TRBJ2-2; TRBD1, as called in the table, went unchecked against the DNA. TRBV21-1 is reported as a pseudogene. The length of the CDR3 is 14 residues.

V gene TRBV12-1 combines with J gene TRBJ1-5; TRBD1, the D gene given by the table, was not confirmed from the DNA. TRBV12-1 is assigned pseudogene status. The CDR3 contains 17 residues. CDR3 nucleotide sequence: TGTGCCAGCAGCCTCATCCGGGACAGGGAGGCGAACCAGCCCCAGCATTTT. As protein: CASSLIRDREANQPQHF.

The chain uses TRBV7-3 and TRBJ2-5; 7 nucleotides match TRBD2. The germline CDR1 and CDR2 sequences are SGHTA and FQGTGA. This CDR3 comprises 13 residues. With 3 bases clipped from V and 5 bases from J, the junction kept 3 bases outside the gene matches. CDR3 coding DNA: TGTGCCAGCAGCTTTTGGGGAGGGGAGACCCAGTACTTC. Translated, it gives CASSFWGGETQYF.

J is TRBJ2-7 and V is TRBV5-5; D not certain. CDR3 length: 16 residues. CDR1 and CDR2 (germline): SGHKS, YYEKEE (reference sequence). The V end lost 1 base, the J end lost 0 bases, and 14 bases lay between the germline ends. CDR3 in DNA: TGTGCCAGCAGCTTGAGAGGCCTTACCCCCTCCTACGAGCAGTACTTC. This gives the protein CASSLRGLTPSYEQYF.

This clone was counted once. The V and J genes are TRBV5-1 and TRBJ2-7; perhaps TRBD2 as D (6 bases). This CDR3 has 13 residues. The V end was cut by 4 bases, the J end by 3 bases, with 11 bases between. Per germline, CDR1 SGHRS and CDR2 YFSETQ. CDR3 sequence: CASSPQGGYEQYF. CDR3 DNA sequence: TGCGCCAGCAGCCCCCAGGGAGGCTACGAGCAGTACTTC.

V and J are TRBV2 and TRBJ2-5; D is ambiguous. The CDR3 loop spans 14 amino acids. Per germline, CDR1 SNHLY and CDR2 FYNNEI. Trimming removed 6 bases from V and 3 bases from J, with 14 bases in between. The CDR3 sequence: CASSGWSWEETQYF. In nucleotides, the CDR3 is TGTGCCAGCAGCGGGTGGTCTTGGGAAGAGACCCAGTACTTC.

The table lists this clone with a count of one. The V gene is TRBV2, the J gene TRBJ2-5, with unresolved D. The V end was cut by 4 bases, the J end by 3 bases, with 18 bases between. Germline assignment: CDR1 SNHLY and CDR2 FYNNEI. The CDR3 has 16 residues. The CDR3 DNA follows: TGTGCCAGCAGTGCCCAATACGGGTCCCAGAAAGAGACCCAGTACTTC. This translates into CASSAQYGSQKETQYF.

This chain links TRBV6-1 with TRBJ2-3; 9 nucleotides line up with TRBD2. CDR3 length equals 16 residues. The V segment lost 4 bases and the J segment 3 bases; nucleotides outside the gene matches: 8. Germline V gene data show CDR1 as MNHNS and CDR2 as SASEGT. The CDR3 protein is CASSGSGGIQTDTQYF. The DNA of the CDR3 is TGTGCCAGCAGTGGCAGCGGGGGGATTCAAACAGATACGCAGTATTTT.

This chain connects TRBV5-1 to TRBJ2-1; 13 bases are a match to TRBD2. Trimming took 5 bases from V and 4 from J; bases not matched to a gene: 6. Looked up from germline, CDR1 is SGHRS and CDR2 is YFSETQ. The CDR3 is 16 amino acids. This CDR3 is CASSRLAGGQYNEQFF. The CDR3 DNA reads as TGCGCCAGCAGTCGACTAGCGGGAGGACAATACAATGAGCAGTTCTTC.

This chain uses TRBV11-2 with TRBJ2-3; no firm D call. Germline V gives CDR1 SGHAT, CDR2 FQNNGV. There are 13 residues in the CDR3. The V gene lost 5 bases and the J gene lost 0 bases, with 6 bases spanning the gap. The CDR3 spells CASSAPSTDTQYF. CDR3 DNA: TGTGCCAGCAGCGCCCCTAGCACAGATACGCAGTATTTT.

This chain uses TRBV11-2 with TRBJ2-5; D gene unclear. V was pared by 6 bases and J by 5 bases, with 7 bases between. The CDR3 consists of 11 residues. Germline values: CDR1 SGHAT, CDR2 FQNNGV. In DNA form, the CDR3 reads TGTGCCAGCAGTCCCGGGGAGACCCAGTACTTC. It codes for CASSPGETQYF.

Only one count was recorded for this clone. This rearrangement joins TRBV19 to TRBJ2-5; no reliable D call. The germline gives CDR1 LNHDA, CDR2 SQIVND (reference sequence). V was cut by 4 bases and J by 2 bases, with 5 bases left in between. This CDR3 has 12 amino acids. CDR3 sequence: CASSKEQETQYF. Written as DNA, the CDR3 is TGTGCCAGTAGTAAGGAGCAAGAGACCCAGTACTTC.

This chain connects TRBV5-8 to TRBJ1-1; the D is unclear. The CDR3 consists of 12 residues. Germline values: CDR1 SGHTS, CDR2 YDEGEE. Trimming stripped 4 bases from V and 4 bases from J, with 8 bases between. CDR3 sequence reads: CASSGGGTEAFF. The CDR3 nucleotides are TGTGCCAGCAGCGGAGGAGGCACTGAAGCTTTCTTT.

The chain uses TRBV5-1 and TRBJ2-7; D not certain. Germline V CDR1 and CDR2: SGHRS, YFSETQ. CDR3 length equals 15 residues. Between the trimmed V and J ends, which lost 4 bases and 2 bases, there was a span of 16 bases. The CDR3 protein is CASSPRGDLPYEQYF. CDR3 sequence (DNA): TGCGCCAGCAGCCCTAGAGGAGATCTACCCTACGAGCAGTACTTC.

The CDR3 nucleotides read TGTGCCAGCAGGACTAGGGGGTTAGACTATGGCTACACCTTC. This encodes CASRTRGLDYGYTF. The V gene is TRBV6-1, the J gene TRBJ1-2; possible D gene TRBD1, 6 bases. Trimming removed 6 bases at V and 3 bases at J, with 14 bases between. The CDR3 is 14 residues long. Germline values: CDR1 MNHNS, CDR2 SASEGT.

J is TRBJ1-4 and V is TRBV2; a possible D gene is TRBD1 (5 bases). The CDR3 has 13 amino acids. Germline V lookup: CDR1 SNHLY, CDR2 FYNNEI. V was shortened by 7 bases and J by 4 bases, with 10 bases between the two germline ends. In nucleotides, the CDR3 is TGTGCCAGCAACCAGGGATATAATGAAAAACTGTTTTTT. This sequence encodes CASNQGYNEKLFF.

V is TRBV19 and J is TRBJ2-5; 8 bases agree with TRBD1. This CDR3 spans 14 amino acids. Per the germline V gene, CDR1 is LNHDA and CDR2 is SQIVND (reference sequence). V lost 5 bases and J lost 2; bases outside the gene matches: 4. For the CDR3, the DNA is TGTGCCAGTAGTCTCCACAGGGGGCAAGAGACCCAGTACTTC. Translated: CASSLHRGQETQYF.

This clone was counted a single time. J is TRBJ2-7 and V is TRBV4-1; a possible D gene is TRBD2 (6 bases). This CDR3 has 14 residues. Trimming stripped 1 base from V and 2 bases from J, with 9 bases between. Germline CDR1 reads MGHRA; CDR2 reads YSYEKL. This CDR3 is CASSQAAGPYEQYF. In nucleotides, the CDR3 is TGCGCCAGCAGCCAAGCGGCGGGACCCTACGAGCAGTACTTC.

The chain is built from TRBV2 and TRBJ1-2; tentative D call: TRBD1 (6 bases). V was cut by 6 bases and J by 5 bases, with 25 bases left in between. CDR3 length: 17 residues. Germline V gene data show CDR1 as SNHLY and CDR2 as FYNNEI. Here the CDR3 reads CASSPEAVAGDGYGYTF. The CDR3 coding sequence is TGTGCCAGCAGCCCCGAGGCGGTGGCAGGGGACGGGTATGGCTACACCTTC.

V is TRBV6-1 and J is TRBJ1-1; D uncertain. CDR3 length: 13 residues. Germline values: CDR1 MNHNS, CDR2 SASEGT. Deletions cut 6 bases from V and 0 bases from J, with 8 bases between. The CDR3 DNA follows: TGTGCCAGCAGCGCTACAGTGAACACTGAAGCTTTCTTT. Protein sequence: CASSATVNTEAFF.